Only a few counts were recorded for the clone carrying this T cell receptor (beta chain). Amplified TCR beta CDR3 regions came from RNA transcripts. Researchers ran a first-round RT-PCR on the TCR CDR3 using the HTBI primer set. Via MiXCR, TCRdb re-called the multiplex PCR reads, giving one row per CDR3 protein. Of about half a million distinct CDR3 sequences listed, nearly 20% are singletons. These data belong to a study of T cells in Graves' hyperthyroidism and ophthalmopathy. With 4 bases clipped from V and 4 bases from J, the junction kept 15 bases outside the gene matches. The CDR3 spans 19 residues.

This receptor was identified in a man aged 35-49 years with Graves' ophthalmopathy. This sequence joins TRBV12-3 or TRBV12-4 and TRBJ2-5, with TRBD2 identical over 13 bases. The sequencing sample was made of blood. The CDR3 region is CASSYLGLAGDPPGETQYF. CDR3 coding DNA: TGTGCCAGCAGTTACCTCGGACTAGCGGGAGACCCACCGGGAGAGACCCAGTACTTC.